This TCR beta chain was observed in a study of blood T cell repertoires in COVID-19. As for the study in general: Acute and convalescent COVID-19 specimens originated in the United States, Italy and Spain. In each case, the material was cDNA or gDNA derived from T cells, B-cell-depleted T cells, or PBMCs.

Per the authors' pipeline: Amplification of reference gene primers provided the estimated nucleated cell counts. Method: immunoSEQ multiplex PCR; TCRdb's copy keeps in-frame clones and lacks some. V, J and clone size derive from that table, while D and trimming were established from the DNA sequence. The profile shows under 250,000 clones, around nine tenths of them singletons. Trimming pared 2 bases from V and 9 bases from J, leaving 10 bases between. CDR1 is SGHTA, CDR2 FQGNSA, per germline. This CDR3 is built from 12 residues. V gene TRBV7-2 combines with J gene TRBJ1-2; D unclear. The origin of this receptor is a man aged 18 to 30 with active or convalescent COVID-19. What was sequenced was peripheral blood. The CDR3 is CASSLLTERYTF. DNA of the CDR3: TGTGCCAGCAGCTTATTAACGGAGCGCTACACCTTC.